Below are 27 T cell receptor beta chains sequenced from a single sample in a study of tumor-infiltrating lymphocytes in primary liver carcinoma. Without any cell sorting, about 19-32 mg of bulk tissue yielded co-extracted RNA and DNA. From around 530 ng of total RNA, TCR beta-specific cDNA was reverse-transcribed using a constant-region primer. Three nested multiplex PCR rounds, a slightly modified ARM-PCR, produced the libraries for TCR beta. The two initial PCR rounds, approximately 10 cycles each, used TRBV1-TRBV30 forward and C-beta reverse primers. TCRdb re-analysed the multiplex PCR reads in MiXCR, keeping a single row per CDR3 protein. The sample yields roughly 80,000 distinct CDR3 sequences, 65% to 80% seen once. Sequencing used liver tumor tissue from sampling region 1. The subset denotes: tumor region T1, superior pole. These receptors were taken from a man aged 35 to 55 with primary liver carcinoma and hepatitis B virus infection.

To note about this clonotype: This may stem from a read error, because a much larger clone lies one nucleotide away. The J gene is TRBJ1-2, the V gene TRBV30, with 8 positions matching TRBD1. The CDR3 totals 16 residues. CDR1 is GTSNPN and CDR2 is SVGIG in the germline V gene (reference sequence). As DNA, the CDR3 is TGTGTCTGGAGTGCAATACCTGACAGGGGTCACCGAGGCTACACCTTC. Translated: CVWSAIPDRGHRGYTF.

This clonotype was counted ten times or more. The chain is built from TRBV6-2 or TRBV6-3 and TRBJ2-1, with TRBD2 identical over 16 bases. The CDR3 is 19 residues long. Germline lookup yields CDR1 MNHEY and CDR2 SVGEGT. Losses at the gene ends were 1 base for V and 6 bases for J; bases not matched to a gene: 9. CDR3 protein: CASSYFPGLAGGPGNEQFF. In nucleotides, the CDR3 is TGTGCCAGCAGTTACTTTCCGGGACTAGCGGGAGGGCCGGGCAATGAGCAGTTCTTC.

Points on this clonotype: This clone may be a read error of a much larger clone one base away. CDR3 residues: CASSQFGWQETQYF. In nucleotides, the CDR3 is TGTGCCAGCAGCCAATTCGGGTGGCAAGAGACCCAGTACTTC. The chain is built from TRBV7-9 and TRBJ2-5; D is undetermined. The length of the CDR3 is 14 residues. Germline V gene data show CDR1 as SEHNR and CDR2 as FQNEAQ (reference sequence). V was pared by 5 bases and J by 2 bases, with 12 bases between.

The chain employs TRBV20-1 and TRBJ2-5; 12 bases fit TRBD2. V lost 3 bases to trimming and J lost 5 bases; unmatched junction nucleotides: 4. CDR1 and CDR2 (germline): DFQATT, SNEGSKA (reference sequence). The CDR3 is made up of 14 amino acids. The CDR3, as DNA: TGCAGTGCTAGGTGGACTAGCGGGATGGAGACCCAGTACTTC. Translation: CSARWTSGMETQYF.

As to this clonotype: Here the CDR3 omits its conserved ending phenylalanine or tryptophan, so a read error is the likely source. This chain uses TRBV12-3 or TRBV12-4 with TRBJ2-6; D is unresolved. The CDR3 has 16 amino acids. Trimming took off 2 bases at V and 0 bases at J, with 8 bases between the two ends. The CDR3 is CASSLSSHSGANVLTI. The CDR3 DNA is TGTGCCAGCAGTTTATCATCGCACTCTGGGGCCAACGTCCTGACTATC.

For this clonotype: Being one base from a much bigger clone, this may be a read error. The CDR3 carries no conserved terminal phenylalanine or tryptophan, so it likely arises from a read error. The rearrangement links TRBV5-4 to TRBJ1-1; D not resolved. The CDR3 runs 14 residues. Trimming took 0 bases from V and 7 from J, leaving 13 bases between them. The germline V gene has CDR1 SGHNT and CDR2 YYREEE (reference sequence). The CDR3 protein is CASSLDMEEGEAFY. The CDR3 coding sequence is TGTGCCAGCAGCTTGGATATGGAAGAGGGTGAAGCTTTCTAT.

Concerning this clonotype: This may arise from a read error, as a much more abundant clone is one base away. The chain recombines TRBV7-9 with TRBJ1-1; D is undetermined. Germline assignment: CDR1 SEHNR and CDR2 FQNEAQ (reference sequence). There are 12 residues in the CDR3. Here the CDR3 reads CASSLAVTDAFF. Here the CDR3 DNA reads TGTGCCAGCAGCTTAGCGGTCACTGATGCTTTCTTT. Looking up the rest from reference TRBV7-9 and TRBJ1-1 gives the full variable domain: DTGVSQNPRHKITKRGQNVTFRCDPISEHNRLYWYRQTLGQGPEFLTYFQNEAQLEKSRLLSDRFSAERPKGSFSTLEIQRTEQGDSAMYLCASSLAVTDAFFGQGTRLTVV.

The chain has TRBV30 and TRBJ2-7, with TRBD1 matching over 8 bases. This CDR3 has 14 residues. With V trimmed by 1 base and J by 4 bases, 6 bases remained unmatched. The germline V gene has CDR1 GTSNPN and CDR2 SVGIG (reference sequence). CDR3 DNA sequence: TGTGCCTGGAGTGAGGCAGGGGGCGGATACGAGCAGTACTTC. It yields the protein CAWSEAGGGYEQYF.

Note on this clonotype: A read error is likely, as this CDR3 ends without the conserved phenylalanine or tryptophan. The limits of the CDR3 on the DNA are not certain, so only TCRdb's listed CDR3 is given. J is TRBJ2-7 and V is TRBV6-1; whether TRBD2, the table's D call, matches the DNA was not checked. In germline, CDR1 is MNHNS, CDR2 SASEGT. Inclusive of both ends, the CDR3 amounts to 14 amino acids. CDR3 loop: CASSESQGLYEQCS.

The J gene is TRBJ1-1, the V gene TRBV11-2; 10 nucleotides match TRBD1. Germline V gene sequence: CDR1 SGHAT, CDR2 FQNNGV. The CDR3 length is 17 residues. This chain's CDR3 is CLSSRMGGQGFGTEAFF. DNA of the CDR3: TGTCTCAGCAGTCGAATGGGGGGACAGGGGTTCGGCACTGAAGCTTTCTTT. Together with reference TRBV11-2 and TRBJ1-1, the CDR3 gives the full variable domain: EAGVAQSPRYKIIEKRQSVAFWCNPISGHATLYWYQQILGQGPKLLIQFQNNGVVDDSQLPKDRFSAERLKGVDSTLKIQPAKLEDSAVYLCLSSRMGGQGFGTEAFFGQGTRLTVV.

This chain joins TRBV10-3 and TRBJ1-1, with TRBD1 as a possible D gene (5 bases). The CDR3 sequence is 13 residues long. Germline lookup yields CDR1 ENHRY and CDR2 SYGVKD. CDR3 protein: CVITEGMGTEAFF. CDR3 coding DNA: TGTGTCATAACAGAGGGGATGGGGACTGAAGCTTTCTTT.

Concerning this clonotype itself: A read error may be the cause here, since a much bigger clone is one base away. The CDR3 protein is CASSESLETHYF. The CDR3 nucleotides read TGTGCCAGCAGTGAAAGTCTAGAGACCCATTACTTC. The rearrangement links TRBV25-1 to TRBJ2-5; no clear D. Germline values: CDR1 MGHDK, CDR2 SYGVNS. This CDR3 has 12 amino acids.

The chain links TRBV28 to TRBJ2-1, with D possibly TRBD2 on 5 matching bases. This CDR3 contains 13 residues. Per germline, CDR1 MDHEN and CDR2 SYDVKM. The V and J ends lost 6 bases and 6 bases respectively, with 12 bases between them. The DNA for the CDR3 is TGTGCCAGCAGCACCGGGAATATCAATGAGCAGTTCTTC. It is translated as CASSTGNINEQFF.

This chain uses TRBV6-1 with TRBJ2-4; D perhaps matches TRBD2 (5 bases). This CDR3 is 15 amino acids long. CDR1 and CDR2 from the germline V gene are MNHNS and SASEGT. Trimming stripped 4 bases from V and 9 bases from J, with 19 bases between. The CDR3 DNA is TGTGCCAGCAGTGGGGAGAATTTCGGGGAAAGCATTCAGTACTTC. Its translation: CASSGENFGESIQYF.

V usage is TRBV28 and J usage is TRBJ2-5; 9 nucleotides match TRBD2. V shed 7 bases, J shed 5 bases, and the junction held 14 bases outside the gene matches. CDR3 size: 16 residues. Germline lookup yields CDR1 MDHEN and CDR2 SYDVKM. The CDR3 nucleotides read TGTGCCAGCATTATGGGGGGGCTAGCGGGAACTGAGACCCAGTACTTC. It specifies CASIMGGLAGTETQYF.

On this clonotype: A read error may account for a junction end that differs from germline. The chain links TRBV6-1 to TRBJ2-7; 7 nucleotides align to TRBD2. CDR1 is MNHNS, CDR2 SASEGT, per germline. This CDR3 is 15 amino acids long. CDR3 amino acids: CSSSKPAVGGYEQYF. CDR3 DNA: TGTTCCAGCAGTAAACCTGCGGTGGGGGGGTACGAGCAGTACTTC.

Remarks on this clonotype: A much larger clone lies one base from this, so it may be a read error. V gene TRBV7-9 combines with J gene TRBJ1-1; D gene unclear. V was clipped by 7 bases and J by 0 bases, with 6 bases between them. The CDR3 spans 12 residues. From germline, CDR1 is SEHNR and CDR2 FQNEAQ (reference sequence). CDR3 nucleotides: TGTGCCAGCACCCGAATGAACACTGAAGCTTTCTTT. This sequence encodes CASTRMNTEAFF.

At least ten counts were recorded for this clonotype. The chain links TRBV6-1 to TRBJ2-7; D unresolved. The CDR3 is made up of 12 amino acids. Per the germline V gene, CDR1 is MNHNS and CDR2 is SASEGT. V lost 7 bases, J lost 3 bases, and 10 bases lay in between. This CDR3 is CASNPGHYEQYF. The CDR3 nucleotides are TGTGCCAGCAACCCGGGCCACTACGAGCAGTACTTC.

This clonotype appeared a single time. The chain uses TRBV30 and TRBJ1-2; TRBD1 matches at 8 bases. Unmatched junction bases numbered 15, after V lost 7 bases and J lost 5 bases. Germline lookup yields CDR1 GTSNPN and CDR2 SVGIG (reference sequence). CDR3 size: 15 residues. The CDR3 coding sequence is TGTGCCTCGAGACAAACAGGGGGGGGACTATATGGCTACACCTTC. Protein sequence: CASRQTGGGLYGYTF.

A remark on this clonotype: The junction shows a germline mismatch at one end, possibly a read error. The chain carries TRBV4-1 and TRBJ1-1, with D uncertain. This CDR3 comprises 15 residues. Germline CDR1 and CDR2: MGHRA and YSYEKL. DNA of the CDR3: TGCGCCAGCAGTCACCTCCCGGGGTTGAACATTGAAGCTTTCTTT. Translation: CASSHLPGLNIEAFF.

For this clonotype: Mismatch with germline at one junction end may stem from a read error. This sequence joins TRBV4-3 and TRBJ2-1, with D perhaps matching TRBD2 (5 bases). CDR3 length: 13 amino acids. CDR1 and CDR2 (germline): LGHNA, YSLEER. The DNA of the CDR3 is TGCGCTAGCAGCCCATGGACTTACAATGAACTGTTCTTC. Its translation: CASSPWTYNELFF.

Comment on this clonotype: At one end, the junction sequence differs from germline, possibly due to a read error. The chain recombines TRBV4-1 with TRBJ1-2, with D perhaps TRBD1 (5 bases). CDR1 MGHRA and CDR2 YSYEKL come from the germline V gene. The CDR3 is 15 amino acids. The CDR3 coding sequence is TGTGCCAGCAACCAGCCTACCGGGGCCTCCTATGGCTACACCTTC. Amino acid sequence: CASNQPTGASYGYTF.

As regards this clonotype: Lacking the conserved final phenylalanine or tryptophan, this CDR3 likely reflects a read error. It is unclear where the CDR3 begins or ends on the DNA, so no DNA is shown, and the CDR3 is as TCRdb lists it. The V call is TRBV6-2 or TRBV6-3, the J call TRBJ1-1; TRBD1 is the table's D call, not checked against the DNA. The V gene's germline CDR1 is MNHEY and CDR2 SVGEGT. The CDR3 comprises 13 residues, both ends counted. The CDR3 reads CASSWDPNTEAFC.

Concerning this clonotype itself: Germline and junction disagree at one end, which may indicate a read error. The genes are TRBV29-1 and TRBJ1-2; the D is unclear. Germline V CDR1 and CDR2: SQVTM, ANQGSEA. The length of the CDR3 is 13 residues. The CDR3: CSVVRDVPYGYIF. In nucleotides, the CDR3 is TGCAGCGTTGTTCGGGATGTACCCTATGGTTACATCTTC.

Note on this clonotype: One junction end disagrees with the germline gene, perhaps due to a read error. The chain employs TRBV11-2 and TRBJ1-4, with D possibly matching TRBD1 (5 bases). The length of the CDR3 is 14 residues. In germline, CDR1 is SGHAT, CDR2 FQNNGV. CDR3 residues: CASSLEIGDEELLF. In DNA form, the CDR3 reads TGTGCCAGCAGCTTAGAGATTGGGGACGAAGAACTGCTTTTT.

Remarks on this clonotype: Relative to the germline gene, one junction end is altered; a read error may explain this. The chain carries TRBV11-2 and TRBJ2-2, with 13 positions matching TRBD2. The CDR3 contains 17 residues. CDR1 and CDR2 (germline): SGHAT, FQNNGV. Written as DNA, the CDR3 is TGTGTCAGCTGTTTACTAGCGGGAGGGCCTGGCACCGGGGAGCTGTTTTTT. Protein: CVSCLLAGGPGTGELFF.

This clonotype occurred many times. The chain has TRBV15 and TRBJ1-5; D is unclear. Germline V gives CDR1 LNHNV, CDR2 YYDKDF (reference sequence). The ends were cut back, 3 bases at V and 3 bases at J, with 6 bases in the middle. The CDR3 is 13 amino acids. This chain's CDR3 is CATSRMINQPQHF. DNA for the CDR3: TGTGCCACCAGCAGGATGATCAATCAGCCCCAGCATTTT.